A selection of T cell receptor beta chains follows, all from one sample in a study of OX40 agonist ivuxolimab in advanced cancers. TCRdb's copy holds only in-frame clones and misses some; the assay was immunoSEQ multiplex PCR. The sample consists of roughly 61,000 clones, about four fifths of them appearing once. The specimen comprised CD4+ or CD8+ T cells sorted from blood, sampled in a trial of the OX40 agonist ivuxolimab. Receptors originate from an adult with an advanced solid tumor such as melanoma, head and neck, liver or kidney cancer. The CDR3 runs from the conserved cysteine through the conserved F or W. Only part of the rows carry a size: once, few, many, or a class if the clone is expanded.

>.|15|TRBV21-1
CASSKEVTGGECRFF
>.|15|TRBV14
CASSPRARAPYEQYF
>.|15|TRBV5-1
CASSSWTGSTDTQYF
>.|14|TRBV28
CASSSQGAREKLFF
>.|14|TRBV7-3
CASSPGLSTDTQYF
>.|13|TRBV19
CASSIGGVQPQHF
>.|15|TRBV19
CASRKDERVSSEQFF
>.|15|TRBV5-1
CASSLVPSGTDTQYF
>.|15|TRBV19
CASSLRDAGGTEAFF
>once|15|TRBV6-1
CASRGLAGVGYEQYF
>.|15|TRBV30
CAWSVLGGTGNTIYF
>once|15|TRBV6-4
CASSDSSGTADTQYF
>.|16|TRBV5-1
CASRVVSGSGRETQYF
>.|15|TRBV28
CASSPGTGSGQPQHF
>.|16|TRBV29-1
CSGGETVAAGASQLFF
>.|15|TRBV28
CASSGLAEFYNEQFF
>few|18|TRBV30
CAWSPSTGDSFSYNEQFF
>once|15|TRBV30
CAWSVLFGAREKLFF
>.|14|TRBV15
CATSRDISGREQYF
>.|11|TRBV11-2
CASSPKAEQFF
>.|16|TRBV11-2
CASSLGPSGSVGELFF
>.|15|TRBV19
CASSIGEATNEKLFF
>.|16|TRBV7-2
CASSPSGTRRAGELFF
>once|16|TRBV19
CASSPGLAGVNNEQFF
>.|16|TRBV19
CASSTSGMEGANVLTF
>few|21|TRBV19
CASSMGSGGPGLAEYTDTQYF
>once|17|TRBV4-1
CASSRRDRVLDNSPLHF
>.|14|TRBV5-8
CASSQDRNTGELFF
>.|15|TRBV10-3
CAIREDGNSGNTIYF
>once|16|TRBV5-4
CASSLSGGPTYYGYTF
>.|15|TRBV4-1
CASSLRIGGADTQYF
>.|14|TRBV7-8
CASSHQFRENIQYF
>.|14|TRBV7-6
CASSFAGDYNEQFF
>.|14|TRBV7-2
CASSFSGRAYEQYF
>.|13|TRBV4-1
CASSQDAFGEQYF
>.|19|TRBV5-1
CASSSAPSGGRVLGDTQYF